This TCR beta chain was sequenced in a study of identical twins. General study results and limits: Abundant beta clonotypes from cord blood had fewer insertions, unlike memory repertoires, which showed none.

To note about this clonotype: Its antigen is undetermined.

The CDR3 contains 16 residues. Germline lookup yields CDR1 MDHEN and CDR2 SYDVKM. J gave up 8 bases and V 7 bases, and 12 bases lay outside the gene matches. Template switching, a step in the protocol, added a universal primer site, and cDNA carried unique molecular identifiers. TCRdb used MiXCR to reprocess the 5' RACE reads, holding one entry per CDR3 protein. Of about 690,000 distinct CDR3 sequences listed, 5.5% to 6.5% are singletons. Sequencing was carried out using naive T cells sorted from blood. The receptor comes from a man younger than 35 in good health. The chain joins TRBV28 to TRBJ2-1, with 12 bases fitting TRBD1. CDR3 nucleotides: TGTGCCAGCAACCCCGCCGGGACAGGGGGCGACGATGAGCAGTTCTTC. This codes for CASNPAGTGGDDEQFF.